These 5 T cell receptor beta chains came from one sample sequenced in a study of blood T cells in healthy people across ages. PCR was performed a second time for roughly 7 to 11 cycles using a sample-barcoded 5' primer and a J-beta primer mix. TCRdb ran MiXCR on the 5' RACE reads and lists one entry per CDR3 protein. In the table there are about 940,000 distinct CDR3 sequences, roughly 43% of which are singletons. What was sequenced was blood. The receptors originated from a man aged 30-40 years in good health.

This clonotype appeared a few times. V and J are TRBV5-6 and TRBJ1-2; D possibly corresponds to TRBD1 (6 bases). CDR1 SGHDT and CDR2 YYEEEE come from the germline V gene. V was pared by 4 bases and J by 6 bases, with 13 bases between. The CDR3 has 13 residues. The CDR3 DNA reads TGTGCCAGCAGCCCTCAGGGGACCCATGGCTACACCTTC. Protein sequence: CASSPQGTHGYTF.

This CDR3 reads CASSQEGVTGAPYEQYF. Written as DNA, the CDR3 is TGTGCCAGCAGCCAAGAGGGGGTTACAGGCGCTCCCTACGAGCAGTACTTC. V gene TRBV4-2 combines with J gene TRBJ2-7, with D possibly called TRBD1 or TRBD2 (5 bases each). CDR1 and CDR2 from the germline V gene are LGHNA and YNFKEQ. CDR3 length: 17 residues. Trimming removed 0 bases from V and 2 bases from J, with 17 bases in between.

This clonotype appeared a few times. The chain employs TRBV2 and TRBJ1-2, with 7 bases identical to TRBD1. The germline CDR1 and CDR2 sequences are SNHLY and FYNNEI. V shed 2 bases and J 7 bases; nucleotides not matched to a gene: 10. This CDR3 has 15 residues. CDR3 protein: CASSERQGNLSGYTF. The CDR3 nucleotides read TGTGCCAGCAGTGAACGACAGGGCAATCTGTCTGGCTACACCTTC. Full variable domain (remainder filled in from reference TRBV2 and TRBJ1-2): EPEVTQTPSHQVTQMGQEVILRCVPISNHLYFYWYRQILGQKVEFLVSFYNNEISEKSEIFDDQFSVERPDGSNFTLKIRSTKLEDSAMYFCASSERQGNLSGYTFGSGTRLTVV.

The chain uses TRBV4-1 and TRBJ2-1; D gene ambiguous. Between the trimmed V and J ends, which lost 1 base and 0 bases, there was a span of 10 bases. Germline-derived CDR1 and CDR2 are MGHRA and YSYEKL. This CDR3 comprises 16 residues. In DNA form, the CDR3 reads TGCGCCAGCAGCCAAGTCATTACGGGCTCCTACAATGAGCAGTTCTTC. It translates to CASSQVITGSYNEQFF.

The table lists this clonotype with a count of one. A read error may produce the germline difference seen at one junction end. V and J are TRBV28 and TRBJ1-2; D unresolved. The CDR3 sequence is 15 residues long. CDR1 is MDHEN and CDR2 is SYDVKM in the germline V gene. Here the CDR3 reads CAGSLSPEGSYGYTF. The CDR3 nucleotides are TGTGCCGGCAGTTTATCCCCAGAAGGTTCCTATGGCTACACCTTC.